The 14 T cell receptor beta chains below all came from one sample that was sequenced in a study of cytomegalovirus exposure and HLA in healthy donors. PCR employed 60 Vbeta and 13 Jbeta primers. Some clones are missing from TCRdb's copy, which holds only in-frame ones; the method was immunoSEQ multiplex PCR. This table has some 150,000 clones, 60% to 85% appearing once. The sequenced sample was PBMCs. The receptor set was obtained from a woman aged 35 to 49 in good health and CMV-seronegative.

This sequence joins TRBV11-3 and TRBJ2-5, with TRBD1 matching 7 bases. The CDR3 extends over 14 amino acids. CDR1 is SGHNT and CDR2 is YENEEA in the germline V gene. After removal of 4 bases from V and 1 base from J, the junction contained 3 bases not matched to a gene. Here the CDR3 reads CASSSGQTQETQYF. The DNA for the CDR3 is TGTGCCAGCAGCTCGGGACAGACCCAAGAGACCCAGTACTTC.

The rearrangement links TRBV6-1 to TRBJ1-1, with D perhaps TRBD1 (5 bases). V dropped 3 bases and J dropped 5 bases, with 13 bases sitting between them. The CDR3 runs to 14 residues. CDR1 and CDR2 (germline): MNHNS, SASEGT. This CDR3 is CASSDWRGRTEAFF. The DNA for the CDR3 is TGTGCCAGCAGTGATTGGCGGGGACGGACTGAAGCTTTCTTT.

This chain's CDR3 is CASSLQGGYNEQFF. CDR3 DNA: TGTGCCAGCAGCTTGCAGGGAGGGTACAATGAGCAGTTCTTC. This sequence joins TRBV13 and TRBJ2-1; 7 bases are shared with TRBD2. Trimming took 3 bases from V and 4 from J; bases not matched to a gene: 3. The CDR3 has 14 residues. The germline gives CDR1 PRHDT, CDR2 FYEKMQ (reference sequence). Complete variable domain (other parts from reference TRBV13 and TRBJ2-1): AAGVIQSPRHLIKEKRETATLKCYPIPRHDTVYWYQQGPGQDPQFLISFYEKMQSDKGSIPDRFSAQQFSDYHSELNMSSLELGDSALYFCASSLQGGYNEQFFGPGTRLTVL.

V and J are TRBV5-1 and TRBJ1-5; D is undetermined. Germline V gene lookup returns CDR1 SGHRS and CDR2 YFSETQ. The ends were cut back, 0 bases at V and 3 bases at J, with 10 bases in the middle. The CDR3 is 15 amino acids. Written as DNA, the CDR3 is TGCGCCAGCAGCTTGGTAGATCCCGACAATCAGCCCCAGCATTTT. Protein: CASSLVDPDNQPQHF.

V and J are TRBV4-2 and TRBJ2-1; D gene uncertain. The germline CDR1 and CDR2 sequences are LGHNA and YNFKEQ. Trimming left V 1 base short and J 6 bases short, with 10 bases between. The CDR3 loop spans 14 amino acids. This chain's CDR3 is CASSQAAESNEQFF. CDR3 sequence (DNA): TGTGCCAGCAGCCAAGCCGCGGAAAGCAATGAGCAGTTCTTC.

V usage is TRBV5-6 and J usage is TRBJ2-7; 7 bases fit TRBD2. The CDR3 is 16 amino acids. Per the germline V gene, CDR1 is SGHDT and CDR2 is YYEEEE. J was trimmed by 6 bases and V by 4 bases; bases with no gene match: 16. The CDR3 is CASSGGGGAAGVEQYF. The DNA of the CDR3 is TGTGCCAGCAGCGGGGGGGGAGGAGCTGCGGGAGTCGAGCAGTACTTC.

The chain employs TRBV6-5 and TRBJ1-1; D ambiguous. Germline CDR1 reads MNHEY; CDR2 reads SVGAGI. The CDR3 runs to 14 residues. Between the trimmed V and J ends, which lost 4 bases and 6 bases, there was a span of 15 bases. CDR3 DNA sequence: TGTGCCAGCAGTTCTCAGGAGGGTTTCTCTGAAGCTTTCTTT. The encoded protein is CASSSQEGFSEAFF.

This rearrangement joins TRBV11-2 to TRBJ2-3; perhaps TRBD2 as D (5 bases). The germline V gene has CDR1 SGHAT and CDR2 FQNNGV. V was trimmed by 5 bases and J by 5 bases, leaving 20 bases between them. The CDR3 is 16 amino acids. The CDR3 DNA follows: TGTGCCAGCAGCATGGGCCCCGGGGTGGGCCGAGATACGCAGTATTTT. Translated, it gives CASSMGPGVGRDTQYF.

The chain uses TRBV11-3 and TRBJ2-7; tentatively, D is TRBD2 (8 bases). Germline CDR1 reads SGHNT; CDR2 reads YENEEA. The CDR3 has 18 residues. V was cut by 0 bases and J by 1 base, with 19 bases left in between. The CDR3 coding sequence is TGTGCCAGCAGCTTAGAACGGGAGGGCCACAGGGGATCCTACGAGCAGTACTTC. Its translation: CASSLEREGHRGSYEQYF.

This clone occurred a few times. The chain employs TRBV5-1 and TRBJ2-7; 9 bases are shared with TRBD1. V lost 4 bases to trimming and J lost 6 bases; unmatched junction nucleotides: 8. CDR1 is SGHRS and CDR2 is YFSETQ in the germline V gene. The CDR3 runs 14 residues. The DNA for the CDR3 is TGCGCCAGCAGCATACAGGGGGCGCAGACCGAGCAGTACTTC. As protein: CASSIQGAQTEQYF. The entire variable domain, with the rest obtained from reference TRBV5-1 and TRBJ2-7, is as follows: KAGVTQTPRYLIKTRGQQVTLSCSPISGHRSVSWYQQTPGQGLQFLFEYFSETQRNKGNFPGRFSGRQFSNSRSEMNVSTLELGDSALYLCASSIQGAQTEQYFGPGTRLTVT.

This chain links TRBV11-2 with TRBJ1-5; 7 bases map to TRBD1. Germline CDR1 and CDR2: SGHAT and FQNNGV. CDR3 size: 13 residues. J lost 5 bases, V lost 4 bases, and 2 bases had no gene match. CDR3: CASSSQGDQPQHF. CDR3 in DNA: TGTGCCAGCAGCTCCCAGGGGGATCAGCCCCAGCATTTT.

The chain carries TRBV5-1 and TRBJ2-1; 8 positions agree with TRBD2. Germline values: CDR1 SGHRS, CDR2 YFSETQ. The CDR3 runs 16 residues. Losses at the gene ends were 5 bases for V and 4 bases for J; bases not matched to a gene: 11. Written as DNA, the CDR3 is TGCGCCAGCAGGAGAGTGGTGGGGACTAGTTACAATGAGCAGTTCTTC. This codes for CASRRVVGTSYNEQFF.

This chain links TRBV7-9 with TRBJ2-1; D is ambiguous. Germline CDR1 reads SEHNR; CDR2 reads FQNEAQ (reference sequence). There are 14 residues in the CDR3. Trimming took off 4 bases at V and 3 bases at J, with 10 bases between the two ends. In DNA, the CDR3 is TGTGCCAGCAGCTCGGTAGATTTCTACAATGAGCAGTTCTTC. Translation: CASSSVDFYNEQFF.

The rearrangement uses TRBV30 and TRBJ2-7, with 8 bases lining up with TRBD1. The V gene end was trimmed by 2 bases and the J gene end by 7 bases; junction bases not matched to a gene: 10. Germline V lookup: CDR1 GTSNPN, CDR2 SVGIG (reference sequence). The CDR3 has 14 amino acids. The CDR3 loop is CAWSRRQGRTEQYF. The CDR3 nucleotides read TGTGCCTGGAGTCGGAGACAGGGGCGAACGGAGCAGTACTTC.